The 14 T cell receptor beta chains below come from one sample, sequenced in a study of T cell responses to AZD1222 COVID-19 vaccine. Sequenced by immunoSEQ multiplex PCR; TCRdb stores in-frame clones only, minus some. The sample consists of 150,000 or so clones, 90% of them appearing once. This sample comprised peripheral blood, obtained on day 0 of AZD1222 vaccination. Receptor source: an adult in good health.

This chain links TRBV4-3 with TRBJ2-1; D unclear. Trimming left V 1 base short and J 4 bases short, with 14 bases between. The V gene's germline CDR1 is LGHNA and CDR2 YSLEER. This CDR3 contains 16 residues. The CDR3 here is CASSQAGGIAYNEQFF. CDR3 nucleotide sequence: TGCGCCAGCAGCCAAGCGGGTGGTATTGCTTACAATGAGCAGTTCTTC.

The chain recombines TRBV28 with TRBJ1-1; tentatively, D is TRBD1 (5 bases). Germline V lookup: CDR1 MDHEN, CDR2 SYDVKM. V lost 7 bases and J lost 0, with 12 bases in between. CDR3 size: 14 residues. This CDR3 is CASNRQSLNTEAFF. The CDR3 DNA follows: TGTGCCAGCAATCGACAGAGCTTGAACACTGAAGCTTTCTTT.

The chain is built from TRBV3-1 (or the pseudogene TRBV3-2) and TRBJ1-1; D unresolved. Germline V gene lookup returns CDR1 LGHDT and CDR2 YNNKEL (reference sequence). The length of the CDR3 is 15 residues. With 4 bases removed from V and 10 bases from J, the gap between germline ends came to 22 bases. The CDR3 loop reads CASSPPAAPVGLAFF. As DNA, the CDR3 is TGTGCCAGCAGCCCCCCAGCGGCCCCCGTGGGGTTAGCTTTCTTT.

The CDR3 nucleotides are TGTGCCAGCAGCCAAGGGACTAGCGCGAACTACGAGCAGTACTTC. Encoded protein: CASSQGTSANYEQYF. The chain uses TRBV7-9 and TRBJ2-7; 10 bases align to TRBD2. CDR3 length equals 15 residues. With 5 bases clipped from V and 3 bases from J, the junction kept 7 bases outside the gene matches. The germline V gene has CDR1 SEHNR and CDR2 FQNEAQ (reference sequence). The entire variable domain, with the rest obtained from reference TRBV7-9 and TRBJ2-7, is as follows: DTGVSQNPRHKITKRGQNVTFRCDPISEHNRLYWYRQTLGQGPEFLTYFQNEAQLEKSRLLSDRFSAERPKGSFSTLEIQRTEQGDSAMYLCASSQGTSANYEQYFGPGTRLTVT.

The gene calls are TRBV7-2 and TRBJ1-5, with no clear D. Per germline, CDR1 SGHTA and CDR2 FQGNSA. The CDR3 sequence is 13 residues long. Trimming left V 3 bases short and J 5 bases short, with 8 bases between. CDR3 loop: CASSFQADQPQHF. CDR3 bases: TGTGCCAGCAGCTTTCAAGCGGATCAGCCCCAGCATTTT.

This clone was found once. CDR3 nucleotides: TGCGCCAGCAGCCAAATGACAGGACTAGGGAGCAATCAGCCCCAGCATTTT. It specifies CASSQMTGLGSNQPQHF. The chain joins TRBV4-1 to TRBJ1-5, with D possibly matching TRBD1 (6 bases). Per germline, CDR1 MGHRA and CDR2 YSYEKL. The CDR3 runs to 17 residues. Trimming removed 2 bases from V and 1 base from J, with 15 bases in between.

This clone was recorded once. V is TRBV10-3 and J is TRBJ1-1; no clear D gene. From germline, CDR1 is ENHRY and CDR2 SYGVKD. Trimming cost V 8 bases and J 1 base, with 8 bases left between them. CDR3 size: 12 residues. The CDR3 DNA reads TGTGCCATCGGTAAGGAGAACACTGAAGCTTTCTTT. The encoded protein is CAIGKENTEAFF.

This clone was found a few times. The chain carries TRBV9 and TRBJ1-6, with 8 bases that match TRBD1. With V trimmed by 4 bases and J by 8 bases, 8 bases remained unmatched. Germline CDR1 SGDLS, CDR2 YYNGEE. The CDR3 loop spans 15 amino acids. The CDR3 loop reads CASSLRQGTYSPLHF. The CDR3 coding sequence is TGTGCCAGCAGCCTAAGACAGGGGACTTATTCACCCCTCCACTTT.

V and J are TRBV28 and TRBJ2-7; either TRBD1 or TRBD2 may supply D (5 bases each). V lost 6 bases and J 2 bases, leaving 14 bases between the germline ends. There are 14 residues in the CDR3. Germline CDR1 is MDHEN and CDR2 is SYDVKM. The CDR3 spells CASSRPGAPYEQYF. The CDR3 DNA reads as TGTGCCAGCAGCCGGCCCGGGGCCCCCTACGAGCAGTACTTC.

The chain joins TRBV28 to TRBJ2-6; D gene uncertain. Germline CDR1 MDHEN, CDR2 SYDVKM. This CDR3 region has 15 residues. The V end lost 2 bases, the J end lost 7 bases, and 12 bases lay between the germline ends. The DNA for the CDR3 is TGTGCCAGCAGTTTACTCGGCCTGGGAGCCAACGTCCTGACTTTC. It yields the protein CASSLLGLGANVLTF.

This CDR3 is CASSLSGLLGNQPQHF. The CDR3 coding sequence is TGTGCCAGCAGTTTATCCGGGCTCTTAGGGAATCAGCCCCAGCATTTT. The chain is built from TRBV27 and TRBJ1-5, with no clear D. This CDR3 spans 16 amino acids. The germline V gene encodes CDR1 MNHEY and CDR2 SMNVEV (reference sequence). Trimming left V 0 bases short and J 4 bases short, with 13 bases between.

The V and J genes are TRBV18 and TRBJ2-7; TRBD2 matches 11 bases. This CDR3 spans 14 amino acids. Trimming removed 2 bases from V and 7 bases from J; junction bases left unmatched: 4. Germline assignment: CDR1 KGHSH and CDR2 LQKENI. The CDR3 DNA follows: TGTGCCAGCTCACCAACTAGCGGGAGTAAGGAGCAGTACTTC. Its translation: CASSPTSGSKEQYF.

The chain links TRBV12-3 or TRBV12-4 to TRBJ2-1; no definite D call. CDR3 length: 12 residues. Between the trimmed V and J ends, which lost 3 bases and 4 bases, there was a span of 4 bases. This chain's CDR3 is CASSFPYNEQFF. The CDR3 coding sequence is TGTGCCAGCAGTTTCCCTTACAATGAGCAGTTCTTC.

The chain links TRBV5-1 to TRBJ1-4, with D perhaps TRBD1 (5 bases). Trimming removed 3 bases at V and 8 bases at J, with 14 bases between. CDR1 is SGHRS and CDR2 is YFSETQ in the germline V gene. The CDR3 consists of 14 residues. The CDR3 loop is CASSSAPWDEKLFF. The CDR3 nucleotides are TGCGCCAGCAGCTCAGCTCCCTGGGACGAAAAACTGTTTTTT.